The 2 T cell receptor beta chains listed next were all sequenced from one sample in a study of blood T cell repertoires in COVID-19. Clones were read by immunoSEQ multiplex PCR, and TCRdb kept only the in-frame ones, dropping some. The sample has about 250,000 clones; roughly 88% are singletons. The sample was peripheral blood. The source is a woman in her twenties or thirties with acute or convalescent COVID-19.

This sequence joins TRBV10-2 and TRBJ1-1; D remains ambiguous. The length of the CDR3 is 12 residues. Germline V gene data show CDR1 as WSHSY and CDR2 as SAAADI. The ends were cut back, 8 bases at V and 1 base at J, with 8 bases in the middle. CDR3 residues: CASGIRNTEAFF. The DNA for the CDR3 is TGCGCCAGCGGTATTAGGAACACTGAAGCTTTCTTT.

The chain is built from TRBV6-5 and TRBJ1-1; D is uncertain. The V end was cut by 10 bases, the J end by 6 bases, with 15 bases between. The CDR3 spans 12 residues. CDR1 and CDR2 from the germline V gene are MNHEY and SVGAGI. CDR3 protein: CATTKAGAEAFF. The CDR3 DNA reads TGTGCCACCACAAAAGCGGGTGCTGAAGCTTTCTTT.